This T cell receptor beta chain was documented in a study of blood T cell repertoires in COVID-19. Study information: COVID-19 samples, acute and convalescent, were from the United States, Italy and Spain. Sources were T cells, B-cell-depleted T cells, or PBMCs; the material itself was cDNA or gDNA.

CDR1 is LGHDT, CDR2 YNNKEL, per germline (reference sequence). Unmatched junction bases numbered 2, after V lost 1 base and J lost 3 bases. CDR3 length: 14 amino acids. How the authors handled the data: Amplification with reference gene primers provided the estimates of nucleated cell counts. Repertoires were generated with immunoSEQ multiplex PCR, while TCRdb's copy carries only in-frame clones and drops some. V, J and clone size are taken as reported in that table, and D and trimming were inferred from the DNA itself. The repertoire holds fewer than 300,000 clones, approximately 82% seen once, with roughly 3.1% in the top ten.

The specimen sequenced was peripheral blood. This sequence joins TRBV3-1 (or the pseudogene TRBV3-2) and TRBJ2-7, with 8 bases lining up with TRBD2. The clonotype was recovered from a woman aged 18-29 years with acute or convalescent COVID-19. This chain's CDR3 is CASSQGGRSYEQYF. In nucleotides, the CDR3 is TGTGCCAGCAGCCAAGGCGGGAGGAGCTACGAGCAGTACTTC.